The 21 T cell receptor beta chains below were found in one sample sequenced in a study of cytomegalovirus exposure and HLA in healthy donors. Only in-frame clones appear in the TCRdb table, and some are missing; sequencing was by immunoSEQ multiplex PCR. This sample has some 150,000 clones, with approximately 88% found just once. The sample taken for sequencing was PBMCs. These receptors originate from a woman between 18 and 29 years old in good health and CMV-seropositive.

The CDR3 reads CASSLALAGEWHEQFF. CDR3 nucleotides: TGCGCCAGCAGCTTAGCTCTAGCGGGAGAATGGCATGAGCAGTTCTTC. This rearrangement joins TRBV5-1 to TRBJ2-1, with 10 bases identical to TRBD2. V lost 2 bases and J lost 8; bases outside the gene matches: 10. The CDR3 extends over 16 amino acids. Germline V gene data show CDR1 as SGHRS and CDR2 as YFSETQ.

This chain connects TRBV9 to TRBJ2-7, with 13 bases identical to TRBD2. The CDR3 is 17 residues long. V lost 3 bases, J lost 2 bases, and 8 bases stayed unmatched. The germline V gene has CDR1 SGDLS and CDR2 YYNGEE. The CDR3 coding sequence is TGTGCCAGCAGCGCGGATACCGGGACTAGCGGGACCTACGAGCAGTACTTC. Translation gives CASSADTGTSGTYEQYF.

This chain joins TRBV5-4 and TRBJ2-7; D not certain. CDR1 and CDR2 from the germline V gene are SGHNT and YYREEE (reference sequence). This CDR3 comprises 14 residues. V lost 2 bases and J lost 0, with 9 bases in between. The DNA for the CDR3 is TGTGCCAGCAGCTTTCTGGCGGACTCCTACGAGCAGTACTTC. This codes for CASSFLADSYEQYF.

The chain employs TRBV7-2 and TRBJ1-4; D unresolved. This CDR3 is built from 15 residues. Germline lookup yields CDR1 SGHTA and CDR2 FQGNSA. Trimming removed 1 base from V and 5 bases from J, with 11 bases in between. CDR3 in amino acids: CASSLDGRLNEKLFF. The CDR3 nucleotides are TGTGCCAGCAGCTTAGACGGCAGGCTAAATGAAAAACTGTTTTTT.

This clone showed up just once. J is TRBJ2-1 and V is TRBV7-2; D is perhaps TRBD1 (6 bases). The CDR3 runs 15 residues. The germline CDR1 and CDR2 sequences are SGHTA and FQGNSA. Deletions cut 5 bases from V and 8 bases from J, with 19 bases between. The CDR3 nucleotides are TGTGCCAGCAGCCCTAATTGGGGGCGCGTGGATGAGCAGTTCTTC. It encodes CASSPNWGRVDEQFF.

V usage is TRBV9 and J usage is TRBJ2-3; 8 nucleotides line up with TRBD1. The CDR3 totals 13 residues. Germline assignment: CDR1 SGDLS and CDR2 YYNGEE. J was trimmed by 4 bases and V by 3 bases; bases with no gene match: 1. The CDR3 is CASSGTGPDTQYF. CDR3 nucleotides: TGTGCCAGCAGCGGGACAGGGCCAGATACGCAGTATTTT.

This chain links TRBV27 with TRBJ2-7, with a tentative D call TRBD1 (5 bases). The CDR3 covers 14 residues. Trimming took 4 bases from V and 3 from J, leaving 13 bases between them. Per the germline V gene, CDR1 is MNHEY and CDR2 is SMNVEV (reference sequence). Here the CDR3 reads CASSWVAGNYEQYF. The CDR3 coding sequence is TGTGCCAGCAGTTGGGTCGCAGGGAACTACGAGCAGTACTTC.

Here the CDR3 DNA reads TGTGCCAGCAGTTTACCACTAGCGGGACGCACAGATACGCAGTATTTT. It specifies CASSLPLAGRTDTQYF. The chain recombines TRBV28 with TRBJ2-3; 10 bases line up with TRBD2. V shed 2 bases and J 1 base; nucleotides not matched to a gene: 3. This CDR3 region has 16 residues. Germline lookup yields CDR1 MDHEN and CDR2 SYDVKM.

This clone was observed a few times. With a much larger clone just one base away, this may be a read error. The CDR3 is CASSLGLAYEQYF. The CDR3 DNA follows: TGTGCCAGCAGCTTAGGACTAGCCTACGAGCAGTACTTC. This chain links TRBV7-2 with TRBJ2-7; tentatively, D is TRBD2 (6 bases). The CDR3 sequence is 13 residues long. The V end was cut by 1 base, the J end by 2 bases, with 6 bases between. Germline assignment: CDR1 SGHTA and CDR2 FQGNSA.

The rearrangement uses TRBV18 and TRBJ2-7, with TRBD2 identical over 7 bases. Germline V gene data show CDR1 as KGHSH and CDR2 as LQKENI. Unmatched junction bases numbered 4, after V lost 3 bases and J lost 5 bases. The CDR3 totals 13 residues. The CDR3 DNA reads TGTGCCAGCTCACCCCCTGGGGGGGACGAGCAGTACTTC. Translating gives CASSPPGGDEQYF.

The DNA of the CDR3 is TGTGCCATCAGTGGATCTAGCGGGTACTCCTACGAGCAGTACTTC. This sequence encodes CAISGSSGYSYEQYF. This chain uses TRBV10-3 with TRBJ2-7, with TRBD2 matching 8 bases. Germline V lookup: CDR1 ENHRY, CDR2 SYGVKD. The V and J ends lost 4 bases and 0 bases, in that order; junction bases with no gene match: 5. This CDR3 has 15 residues.

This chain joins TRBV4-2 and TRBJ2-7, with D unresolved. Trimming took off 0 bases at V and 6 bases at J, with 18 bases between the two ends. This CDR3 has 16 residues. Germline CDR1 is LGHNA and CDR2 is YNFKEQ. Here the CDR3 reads CASSQETASLNGEQYF. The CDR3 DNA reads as TGTGCCAGCAGCCAAGAAACCGCCTCCCTGAACGGCGAGCAGTACTTC.

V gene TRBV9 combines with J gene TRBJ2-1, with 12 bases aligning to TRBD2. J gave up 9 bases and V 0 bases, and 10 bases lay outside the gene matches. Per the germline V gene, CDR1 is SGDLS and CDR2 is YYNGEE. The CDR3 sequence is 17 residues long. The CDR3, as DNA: TGTGCCAGCAGCGTAGATCCAGTGACTAGCGGGAGTATTGAGCAGTTCTTC. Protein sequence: CASSVDPVTSGSIEQFF.

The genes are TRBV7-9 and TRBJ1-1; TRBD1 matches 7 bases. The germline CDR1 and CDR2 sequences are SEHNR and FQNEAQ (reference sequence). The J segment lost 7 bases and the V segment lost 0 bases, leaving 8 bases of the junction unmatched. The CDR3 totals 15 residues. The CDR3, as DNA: TGTGCCAGCAGCTTAGCGACCGGGACAGTCGATGAAGCTTTCTTT. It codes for CASSLATGTVDEAFF.

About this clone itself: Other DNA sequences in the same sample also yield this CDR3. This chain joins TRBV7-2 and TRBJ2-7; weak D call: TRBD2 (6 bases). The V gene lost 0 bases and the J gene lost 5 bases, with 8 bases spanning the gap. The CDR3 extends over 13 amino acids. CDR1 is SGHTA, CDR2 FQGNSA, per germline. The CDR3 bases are TGTGCCAGCAGCTTAGCTAGCGGCAACGAGCAGTACTTC. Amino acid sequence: CASSLASGNEQYF.

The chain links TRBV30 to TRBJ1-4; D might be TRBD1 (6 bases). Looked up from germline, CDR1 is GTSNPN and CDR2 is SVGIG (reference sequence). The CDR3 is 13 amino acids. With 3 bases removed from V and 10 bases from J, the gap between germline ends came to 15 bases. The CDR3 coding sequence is TGTGCCTGGAGCGGACAGTCATTGGGAAAACTGTTTTTT. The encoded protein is CAWSGQSLGKLFF.

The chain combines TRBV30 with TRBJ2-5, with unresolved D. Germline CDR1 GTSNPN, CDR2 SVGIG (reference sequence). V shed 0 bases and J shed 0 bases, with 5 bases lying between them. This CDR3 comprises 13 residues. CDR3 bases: TGTGCCTGGAGTGTTGACTACCAAGAGACCCAGTACTTC. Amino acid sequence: CAWSVDYQETQYF.

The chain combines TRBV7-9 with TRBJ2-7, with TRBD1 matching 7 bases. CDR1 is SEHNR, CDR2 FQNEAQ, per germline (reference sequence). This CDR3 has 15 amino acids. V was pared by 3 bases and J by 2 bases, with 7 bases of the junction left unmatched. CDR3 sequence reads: CASSFTRDSTYEQYF. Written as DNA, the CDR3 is TGTGCCAGCAGCTTCACTCGGGACAGTACCTACGAGCAGTACTTC.

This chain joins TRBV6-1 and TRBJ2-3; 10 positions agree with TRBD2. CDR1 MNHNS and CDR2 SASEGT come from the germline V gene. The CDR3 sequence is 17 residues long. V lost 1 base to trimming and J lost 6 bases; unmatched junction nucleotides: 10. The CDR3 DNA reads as TGTGCCAGCAGTGAAGTTGAACTAGCGGGAATTAGGGATACGCAGTATTTT. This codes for CASSEVELAGIRDTQYF.

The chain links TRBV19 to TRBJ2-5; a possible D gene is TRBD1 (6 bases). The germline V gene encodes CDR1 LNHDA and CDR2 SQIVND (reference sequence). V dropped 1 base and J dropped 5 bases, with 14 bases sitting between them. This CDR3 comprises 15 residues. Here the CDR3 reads CASSIAGTPGETQYF. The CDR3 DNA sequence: TGTGCCAGTAGTATAGCGGGGACACCGGGGGAGACCCAGTACTTC.

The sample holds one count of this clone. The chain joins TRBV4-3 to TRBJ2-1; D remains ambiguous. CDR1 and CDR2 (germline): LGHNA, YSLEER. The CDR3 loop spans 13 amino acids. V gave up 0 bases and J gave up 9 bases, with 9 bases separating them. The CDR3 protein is CASSQESPVEQFF. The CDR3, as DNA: TGCGCCAGCAGCCAAGAATCTCCGGTTGAGCAGTTCTTC.